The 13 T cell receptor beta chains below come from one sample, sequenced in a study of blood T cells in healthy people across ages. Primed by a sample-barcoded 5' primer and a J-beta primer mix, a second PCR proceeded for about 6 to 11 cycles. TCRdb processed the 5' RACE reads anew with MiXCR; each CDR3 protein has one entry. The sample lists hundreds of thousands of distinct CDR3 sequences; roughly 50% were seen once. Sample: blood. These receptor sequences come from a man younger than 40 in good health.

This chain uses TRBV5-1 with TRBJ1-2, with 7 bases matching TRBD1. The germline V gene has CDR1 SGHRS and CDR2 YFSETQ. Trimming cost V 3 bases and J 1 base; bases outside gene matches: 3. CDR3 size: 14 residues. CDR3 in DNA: TGCGCCAGCAGCTCGGGGGACAGTAACTATGGCTACACCTTC. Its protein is CASSSGDSNYGYTF.

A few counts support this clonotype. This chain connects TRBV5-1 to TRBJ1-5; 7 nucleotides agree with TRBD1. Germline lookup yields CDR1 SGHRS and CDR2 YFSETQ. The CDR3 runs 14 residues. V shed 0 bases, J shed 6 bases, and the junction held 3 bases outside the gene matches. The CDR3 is CASSLEGASQPQHF. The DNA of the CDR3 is TGCGCCAGCAGCTTGGAGGGGGCCTCTCAGCCCCAGCATTTT.

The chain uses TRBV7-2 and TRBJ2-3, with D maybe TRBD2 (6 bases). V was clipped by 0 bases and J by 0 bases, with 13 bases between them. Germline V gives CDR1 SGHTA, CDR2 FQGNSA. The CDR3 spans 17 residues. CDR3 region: CASSLARGGGSTDTQYF. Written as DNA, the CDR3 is TGTGCCAGCAGCTTAGCGAGGGGTGGGGGGAGCACAGATACGCAGTATTTT.

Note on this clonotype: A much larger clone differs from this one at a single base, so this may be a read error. DNA for the CDR3: TGTGCCAGCAGCTTAGGGGGGCCACGCGGTCGTGGCTACACCTTC. Protein: CASSLGGPRGRGYTF. The chain employs TRBV7-9 and TRBJ1-2, with a tentative D call TRBD1 (6 bases). CDR1 is SEHNR and CDR2 is FQNEAQ in the germline V gene (reference sequence). The CDR3 contains 15 residues. V was cut by 1 base and J by 7 bases, with 16 bases left in between.

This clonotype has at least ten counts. CDR3 region: CATSRDPENTEAFF. The CDR3 bases are TGTGCCACCAGCAGAGATCCAGAGAACACTGAAGCTTTCTTT. The V and J genes are TRBV15 and TRBJ1-1; no clear D gene. In germline, CDR1 is LNHNV, CDR2 YYDKDF (reference sequence). The CDR3 totals 14 residues. V gave up 0 bases and J gave up 1 base, with 6 bases separating them.

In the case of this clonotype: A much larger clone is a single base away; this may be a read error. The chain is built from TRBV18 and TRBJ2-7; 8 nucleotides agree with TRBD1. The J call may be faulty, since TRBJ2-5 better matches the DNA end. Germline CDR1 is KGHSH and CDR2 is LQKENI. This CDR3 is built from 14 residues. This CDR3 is CASPPGTGRETQYF. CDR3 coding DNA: TGTGCCAGCCCACCGGGGACAGGTAGAGAGACCCAGTACTTC.

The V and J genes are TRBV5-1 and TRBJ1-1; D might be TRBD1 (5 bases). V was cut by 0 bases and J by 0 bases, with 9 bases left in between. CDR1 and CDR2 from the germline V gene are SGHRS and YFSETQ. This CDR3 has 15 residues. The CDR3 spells CASSLGQSMNTEAFF. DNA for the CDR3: TGCGCCAGCAGCTTGGGACAGTCCATGAACACTGAAGCTTTCTTT.

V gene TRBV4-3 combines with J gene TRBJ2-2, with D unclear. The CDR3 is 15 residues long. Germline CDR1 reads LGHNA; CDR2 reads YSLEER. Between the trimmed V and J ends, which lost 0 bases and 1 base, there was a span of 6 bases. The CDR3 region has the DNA TGCGCCAGCAGCCAAGAAATGTTGAACACCGGGGAGCTGTTTTTT. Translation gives CASSQEMLNTGELFF.

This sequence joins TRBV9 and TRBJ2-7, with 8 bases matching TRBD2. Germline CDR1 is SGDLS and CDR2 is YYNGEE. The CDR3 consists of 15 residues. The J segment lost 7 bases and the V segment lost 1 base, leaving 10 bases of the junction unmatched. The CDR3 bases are TGTGCCAGCAGCGTAAGCGGGGGTTATTACAATGAGCAGTACTTC. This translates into CASSVSGGYYNEQYF.

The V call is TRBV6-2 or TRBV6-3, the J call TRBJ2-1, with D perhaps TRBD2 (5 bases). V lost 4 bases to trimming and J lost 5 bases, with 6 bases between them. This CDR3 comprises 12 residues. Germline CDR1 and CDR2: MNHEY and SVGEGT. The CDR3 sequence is CASSSTNNEQFF. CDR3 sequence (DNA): TGTGCCAGCAGTTCGACTAACAATGAGCAGTTCTTC.

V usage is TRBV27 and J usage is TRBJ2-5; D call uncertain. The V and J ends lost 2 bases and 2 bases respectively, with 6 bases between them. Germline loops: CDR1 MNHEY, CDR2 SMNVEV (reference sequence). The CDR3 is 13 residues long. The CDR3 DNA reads TGTGCCAGCAGTTTAATGGGGCAAGAGACCCAGTACTTC. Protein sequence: CASSLMGQETQYF.

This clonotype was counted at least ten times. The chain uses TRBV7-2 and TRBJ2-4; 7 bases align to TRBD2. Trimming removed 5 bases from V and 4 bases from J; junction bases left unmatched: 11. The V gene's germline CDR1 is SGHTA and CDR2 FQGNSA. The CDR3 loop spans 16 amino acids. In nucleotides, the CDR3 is TGTGCCAGCAGCGATAGCGGGCGTCCAGGGAAAAACATTCAGTACTTC. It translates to CASSDSGRPGKNIQYF.

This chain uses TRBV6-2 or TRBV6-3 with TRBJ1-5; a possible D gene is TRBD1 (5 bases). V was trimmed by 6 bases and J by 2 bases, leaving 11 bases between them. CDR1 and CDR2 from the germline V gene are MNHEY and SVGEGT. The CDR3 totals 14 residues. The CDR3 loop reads CASSPRGRNQPQHF. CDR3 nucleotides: TGTGCCAGCAGCCCCCGGGGCCGCAATCAGCCCCAGCATTTT.